This T cell receptor (beta chain) was obtained from a study of Tregs in tolerant kidney transplant recipients. For the study at large: Mixed chimerism was transient after nonmyeloablative marrow transplants from related graft donors.

Data came from immunoSEQ multiplex PCR; TCRdb stores just in-frame clones and leaves some out. The table has roughly 4,200 clones, roughly 88% seen once. On this clone: What it recognizes is unknown. A read error may account for a junction end that differs from germline.

Per germline, CDR1 SGHNT and CDR2 YYREEE (reference sequence). The CDR3 spans 11 residues. Study-wide findings and caveats: Few patients were studied, so findings need validation in larger groups. In tolerant patients, donor-specific Tregs outgrew total Tregs, suggesting antigen-driven expansion.

This chain connects TRBV5-4 to TRBJ2-3, with D unclear. The sequence came from a human donor who received a combined kidney and bone marrow transplant. The sample here was Tregs from blood, taken before the transplant. The CDR3, as DNA: TGTGCCAGCAGCTTCGATCTAGAGCCGACCTTT. As protein: CASSFDLEPTF. The full variable domain, with the rest looked up from reference TRBV5-4 and TRBJ2-3, is ETGVTQSPTHLIKTRGQQVTLRCSSQSGHNTVSWYQQALGQGPQFIFQYYREEENGRGNFPPRFSGLQFPNYSSELNVNALELDDSALYLCASSFDLEPTFGPGTRLTVL.